One sample yielded the 5 T cell receptor beta chains listed below, sequenced in a study of blood T cell repertoires in COVID-19. Generated by immunoSEQ multiplex PCR, the TCRdb table keeps only in-frame clones and is missing some. The data show tens of thousands of clones, about 70% seen once. The sequencing sample was made of peripheral blood. These receptors all stem from an elderly man with acute or convalescent COVID-19.

This sequence joins TRBV11-2 and TRBJ2-3; 10 bases map to TRBD2. Germline V gene lookup returns CDR1 SGHAT and CDR2 FQNNGV. The CDR3 covers 16 residues. Germline trimming cut 1 base from V and 4 bases from J; bases unmatched to any gene: 5. In DNA, the CDR3 is TGTGCCAGCAGCTTAGGGCTAGCGGGAGCGGCAGATACGCAGTATTTT. This gives the protein CASSLGLAGAADTQYF.

The count of this clone is one. The chain combines TRBV19 with TRBJ2-2; the D gene is possibly TRBD2 (5 bases). This CDR3 has 14 residues. Looked up from germline, CDR1 is LNHDA and CDR2 is SQIVND (reference sequence). Trimming cost V 6 bases and J 4 bases, with 12 bases left between them. CDR3 sequence reads: CASSREGRTGELFF. For the CDR3, the DNA is TGTGCCAGTAGCCGCGAGGGCCGCACCGGGGAGCTGTTTTTT.

The chain has TRBV28 and TRBJ2-1, with 10 bases fitting TRBD2. Germline V lookup: CDR1 MDHEN, CDR2 SYDVKM. CDR3 length equals 16 residues. Trimming removed 7 bases from V and 2 bases from J; junction bases left unmatched: 8. The CDR3 DNA follows: TGTGCCAGCACCCCGGGTGGACTAGCGGCCTACAATGAGCAGTTCTTC. Its translation: CASTPGGLAAYNEQFF.

The gene calls are TRBV28 and TRBJ2-5; maybe TRBD2 (6 bases). Germline V gene data show CDR1 as MDHEN and CDR2 as SYDVKM. V lost 6 bases, J lost 5 bases, and 19 bases lay in between. CDR3 size: 15 residues. The CDR3 DNA follows: TGTGCCAGCAGGGCTGTCGGGGGTCTCTGGGAGACCCAGTACTTC. Its translation is CASRAVGGLWETQYF.

This clone is categorized as medium-sized (0.01 to 0.1%). The chain recombines TRBV28 with TRBJ1-2; possible D gene TRBD1, 6 bases. CDR3 length equals 14 residues. V lost 6 bases and J lost 4, with 15 bases in between. Germline V gene sequence: CDR1 MDHEN, CDR2 SYDVKM. CDR3 bases: TGTGCCAGCAGGCCCGATCAGGGGCGCTATGGCTACACCTTC. Amino acids: CASRPDQGRYGYTF.